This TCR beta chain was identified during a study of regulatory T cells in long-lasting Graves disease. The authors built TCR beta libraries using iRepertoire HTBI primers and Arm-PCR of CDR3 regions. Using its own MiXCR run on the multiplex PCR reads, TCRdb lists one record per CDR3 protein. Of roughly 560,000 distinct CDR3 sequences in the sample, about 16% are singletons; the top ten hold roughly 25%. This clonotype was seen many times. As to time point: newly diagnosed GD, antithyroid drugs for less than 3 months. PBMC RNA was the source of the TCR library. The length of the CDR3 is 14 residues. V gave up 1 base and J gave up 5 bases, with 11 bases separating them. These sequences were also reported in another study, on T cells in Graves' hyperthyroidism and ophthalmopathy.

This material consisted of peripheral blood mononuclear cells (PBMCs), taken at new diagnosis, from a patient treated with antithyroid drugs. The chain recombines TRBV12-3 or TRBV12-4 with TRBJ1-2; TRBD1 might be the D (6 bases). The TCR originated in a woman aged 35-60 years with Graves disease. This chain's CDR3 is CASSLDSGVYGYTF. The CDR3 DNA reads TGTGCCAGCAGTTTAGATTCAGGGGTATATGGCTACACCTTC.